A selection of T cell receptor beta chains follows, all from one sample in a study of blood T cells in healthy people across ages. One entry per CDR3 protein results from TCRdb running MiXCR on the 5' RACE reads. The sample has around 800,000 distinct CDR3 sequences, approximately 53% seen once. Sequencing was performed on blood. The receptors shown here come from a man of 80 years or more in good health. The CDR3 runs from the conserved cysteine through the conserved F or W. Each record gives: CDR3 length, V gene, J gene, CDR3 protein.

13	TRBV10-3	TRBJ2-1	CAISEPTPNEQFF
13	TRBV7-9	TRBJ1-1	CASSLDPDYEAFF
13	TRBV7-9	TRBJ2-7	CASSSDSNYEQYF
16	TRBV5-6	TRBJ2-4	CASSLASLLAKNIQYF
15	TRBV13	TRBJ2-3	CASNWREGGTDTQYF
16	TRBV28	TRBJ2-6	CASSLSWLSGANVLTF
15	TRBV5-1	TRBJ1-2	CASSFGGGTNYGYTF
13	TRBV4-2	TRBJ2-7	CASSQDIETDTYF
15	TRBV20-1	TRBJ2-6	CSAGPIGSGANVLTF
14	TRBV18	TRBJ1-1	CASSPATVGPEAFF
14	TRBV2	TRBJ2-1	CASSRTSGRSEQFF
14	TRBV29-1	TRBJ2-1	CSVVSLAGYNEQFF
16	TRBV28	TRBJ2-3	CASSTPSGRATDTQYF
17	TRBV9	TRBJ2-3	CASSVATGVGPTDTQYF
13	TRBV11-1	TRBJ2-3	CASSIGWGDTQYF
17	TRBV7-2	TRBJ2-1	CASSYQVAGPSYNEQFF
14	TRBV7-9	TRBJ1-6	CASSSSVRNSPLHF
14	TRBV12-3/TRBV12-4	TRBJ1-2	CASNLEGTNYGYTF
14	TRBV2	TRBJ2-7	CASSDGGTVSEQYF
19	TRBV29-1	TRBJ2-3	CSVPGRVNSGRSPTDTQYF
13	TRBV2	TRBJ2-7	CTSAGGNNYEQYF
17	TRBV11-2	TRBJ2-3	CASSLNRDILAGGYAYF
17	TRBV7-3	TRBJ1-6	CASSRTGGSSYNSPLHF
16	TRBV7-2	TRBJ2-3	CASSPSDRGAHRDAYF
16	TRBV5-1	TRBJ2-7	CASSLGTQGALYEQYF
15	TRBV6-1	TRBJ1-2	CASSEAVPGRDGYTF
14	TRBV20-1	TRBJ2-7	CSASGGATAYEQYF
18	TRBV24-1	TRBJ1-5	CATSDLHSGQGLNQPQHF
15	TRBV5-1	TRBJ2-7	CASSSIPGEAYEQYF
19	TRBV7-9	TRBJ2-3	CASSTGLAGGMVEHRDAYF
11	TRBV2	TRBJ2-3	CASRYRDTQYF
10	TRBV20-1	TRBJ1-1	CSARTEEAFF
13	TRBV7-2	TRBJ2-5	CASSLDREDTQYF
17	TRBV6-6	TRBJ2-5	CASSYPRVAGGGETQYF
15	TRBV20-1	TRBJ2-1	CSASLAGSSYNEQFF
14	TRBV12-3/TRBV12-4	TRBJ1-4	CASSLGRTREKLFF
13	TRBV6-5	TRBJ1-1	CASSPGEGPEAFF
14	TRBV20-1	TRBJ2-7	CSVGPGQGYNEQYF
11	TRBV24-1	TRBJ2-1	CATGSRDEQFF
14	TRBV7-3	-	CASSLRSGGNIQYF
14	TRBV2	TRBJ2-7	CASNLLAATYEQYF
11	TRBV25-1	TRBJ2-7	CASTRGIEQYF
12	TRBV25-1	-	CASRTLNYEQYF
16	TRBV28	-	CASSYFRGRTHNEQYF
16	TRBV3-1	TRBJ2-5	CASSQGLAGSQETQYF
15	TRBV20-1	TRBJ2-4	CSARGDSLAKNIQYF
12	TRBV11-1	TRBJ2-3	CASSPDTDTQYF
15	TRBV11-2	TRBJ1-6	CASNQLGLLNSPLHF
16	TRBV7-2	TRBJ2-3	CASSYPPASSTDTQYF
16	TRBV5-6	TRBJ1-3	CASSLALGADGNTIYF
11	TRBV29-1	TRBJ1-2	CSVGTGEGYTF
14	TRBV7-8	TRBJ1-3	CASSLAGGGNTIYF
15	TRBV4-2	TRBJ1-2	CASSPSGQLSGGYTF
12	TRBV4-1	TRBJ2-5	CASSPNRGQQYF
14	TRBV7-9	-	CASRPTGTGETQYF
12	TRBV9	TRBJ2-7	CASGREPYEQYF
13	TRBV20-1	TRBJ1-2	CSARDGLSGGYTF
12	TRBV20-1	TRBJ2-1	CTSGDYYNEQFF
16	TRBV20-1	-	CSATRLAGGSYNEQYF
15	TRBV24-1	TRBJ1-2	CATSSSDRNGYGYTF